The 32 T cell receptor beta chains in this list originate from one sample, sequenced in a study of vaccination effects on CD4 cells after COVID-19. No cognate antigen is known for these TCRs. Antigen-specific CD4+ T cell clonotypes were called by their expansion after viral peptide-pool culture in ViraFEST. On approximately day 9 of culture, CD4+ T cells were separated out. Vaccinated recipients, who were negative for nucleocapsid antibodies, had no history of SARS-CoV-2 infection. TCRdb keeps only in-frame clones here, not all; method: immunoSEQ multiplex PCR. The repertoire holds about 70,000 clones, with 75% to 90% as singletons. The sample here was CD4+ T cells from PBMCs cultured with SARS-CoV-2 spike peptides, taken before COVID-19 vaccination. These receptors originate from a human donor who received a COVID-19 vaccine.

The chain employs TRBV7-3 and TRBJ2-2, with D unclear. The CDR3 is 13 amino acids. Germline-derived CDR1 and CDR2 are SGHTA and FQGTGA. Trimming took off 1 base at V and 4 bases at J, with 4 bases between the two ends. The CDR3 region has the DNA TGTGCCAGCAGCTTAATGGGCACCGGGGAGCTGTTTTTT. It codes for CASSLMGTGELFF.

The chain uses TRBV24-1 and TRBJ2-7; D tentatively reads TRBD1 or TRBD2 (5 bases each). The V end lost 0 bases, the J end lost 0 bases, and 11 bases lay between the germline ends. Germline CDR1 is KGHDR and CDR2 is SFDVKD. The CDR3 sequence is 16 residues long. CDR3 region: CATSDLVGVSSYEQYV. In DNA, the CDR3 is TGTGCCACCAGTGATTTGGTGGGGGTAAGCTCCTACGAGCAGTACGTC.

This clone is a singleton in its sample. The V call is TRBV4-1, the J call TRBJ1-1; D is unresolved. Germline values: CDR1 MGHRA, CDR2 YSYEKL. The CDR3 has 17 residues. The ends were cut back, 4 bases at V and 0 bases at J, with 18 bases in the middle. This chain's CDR3 is CASSPAPRANMNTEAFF. CDR3 in DNA: TGCGCCAGCAGCCCTGCCCCCCGCGCGAACATGAACACTGAAGCTTTCTTT.

The chain uses TRBV24-1 and TRBJ1-5, with 9 bases lining up with TRBD1. The CDR3 covers 16 residues. After removal of 3 bases from V and 9 bases from J, the junction contained 11 bases not matched to a gene. Germline V gives CDR1 KGHDR, CDR2 SFDVKD. CDR3 nucleotide sequence: TGTGCCACCAGTGATCACAGGGGGCGCGGGTTAGGGCCCCAGCATTTT. Residues: CATSDHRGRGLGPQHF.

The chain has TRBV2 and TRBJ1-2; tentatively, D is TRBD1 (5 bases). CDR1 and CDR2 from the germline V gene are SNHLY and FYNNEI. CDR3 size: 13 residues. V lost 4 bases and J lost 14, with 20 bases in between. CDR3 protein: CASSVGLGRLSTF. In DNA, the CDR3 is TGTGCCAGCAGTGTGGGGCTCGGCCGCCTAAGTACCTTC.

The rearrangement joins TRBV19 to TRBJ1-2; D ambiguous. The CDR3 is made up of 13 amino acids. Looked up from germline, CDR1 is LNHDA and CDR2 is SQIVND (reference sequence). V gave up 1 base and J gave up 5 bases, with 8 bases separating them. The CDR3: CASSIGERYGYTF. CDR3 DNA: TGTGCCAGTAGTATAGGGGAGAGGTATGGCTACACCTTC.

The V gene is TRBV18, the J gene TRBJ2-7; D uncertain. The ends were cut back, 2 bases at V and 6 bases at J, with 11 bases in the middle. CDR3 length equals 13 residues. The V gene's germline CDR1 is KGHSH and CDR2 LQKENI. CDR3 region: CASSPMRQSEQYV. The CDR3 DNA is TGTGCCAGCTCACCAATGAGGCAATCCGAGCAGTACGTC.

This CDR3 is CATSDYPGPTPDTQYF. CDR3 nucleotide sequence: TGTGCCACCAGTGACTATCCGGGTCCTACGCCCGATACGCAGTATTTT. The rearrangement joins TRBV24-1 to TRBJ2-3; D is uncertain. V was clipped by 4 bases and J by 6 bases, with 19 bases between them. The length of the CDR3 is 16 residues. Germline assignment: CDR1 KGHDR and CDR2 SFDVKD.

V gene TRBV18 combines with J gene TRBJ2-5; the match to TRBD2 covers 9 bases. CDR1 and CDR2 from the germline V gene are KGHSH and LQKENI. Germline trimming cut 0 bases from V and 4 bases from J; bases unmatched to any gene: 6. This CDR3 is built from 16 residues. The CDR3 nucleotides are TGTGCCAGCTCACCACCTGGGCGGGGGGGCCGAGAGACCCAGTACTTC. Its protein product is CASSPPGRGGRETQYF.

V is TRBV30 and J is TRBJ1-1, with no clear D. This CDR3 has 11 residues. V was cut by 0 bases and J by 9 bases, with 8 bases left in between. Germline-derived CDR1 and CDR2 are GTSNPN and SVGIG (reference sequence). As DNA, the CDR3 is TGTGCCTGGAGTGTACGTGGGAAAGCTTTCTTT. Its protein product is CAWSVRGKAFF.

CDR3 amino acids: CASSKTRDRNNEQFF. CDR3 nucleotide sequence: TGTGCCAGCAGTAAGACTAGGGACCGAAACAATGAGCAGTTCTTC. The rearrangement joins TRBV7-2 to TRBJ2-1; the D gene is possibly TRBD2 (6 bases). The germline CDR1 and CDR2 sequences are SGHTA and FQGNSA. This CDR3 is 15 amino acids long. Between the trimmed V and J ends, which lost 6 bases and 5 bases, there was a span of 17 bases.

V and J are TRBV5-1 and TRBJ2-2; possible D gene TRBD1, 5 bases. V gave up 5 bases and J gave up 6 bases, with 11 bases separating them. The CDR3 has 13 amino acids. In germline, CDR1 is SGHRS, CDR2 YFSETQ. CDR3 DNA sequence: TGCGCCAGCAGATTCCAGGGTTCCGGGGAGCTGTTTTTT. Translation: CASRFQGSGELFF.

The chain combines TRBV29-1 with TRBJ2-3; 9 nucleotides agree with TRBD2. The CDR3 has 14 amino acids. The trim removed 3 bases at V and 1 base at J, leaving 2 bases unmatched. In germline, CDR1 is SQVTM, CDR2 ANQGSEA. The CDR3 loop reads CSVDPSGGTDTQYF. The CDR3 nucleotides read TGCAGCGTTGACCCTAGCGGGGGCACAGATACGCAGTATTTT.

V gene TRBV2 combines with J gene TRBJ1-1; a weak D match, TRBD1 (6 bases). Germline assignment: CDR1 SNHLY and CDR2 FYNNEI. Deletions cut 6 bases from V and 3 bases from J, with 17 bases between. The CDR3 runs to 15 residues. CDR3 amino acids: CASSLPPQGYTEAFF. The CDR3 nucleotides read TGTGCCAGCAGCCTCCCCCCACAGGGCTACACTGAAGCTTTCTTT.

V usage is TRBV2 and J usage is TRBJ1-3; no reliable D call. CDR3 length equals 13 residues. Germline V gene sequence: CDR1 SNHLY, CDR2 FYNNEI. V was cut by 2 bases and J by 7 bases, with 9 bases left in between. The CDR3 DNA follows: TGTGCCAGCAGTGAATTAGGGCGCAACACCATATATTTT. Translated, it gives CASSELGRNTIYF.

The V and J genes are TRBV29-1 and TRBJ2-3; D ambiguous. CDR1 and CDR2 from the germline V gene are SQVTM and ANQGSEA. V shed 6 bases and J shed 6 bases, with 13 bases lying between them. The CDR3 is 12 residues long. In DNA form, the CDR3 reads TGCAGCGTCCTCCTACTCTCGGATACGCAGTATTTT. Translating it yields CSVLLLSDTQYF.

This clone was observed once. The chain employs TRBV3-1 (or the pseudogene TRBV3-2) and TRBJ2-1; D call uncertain. In germline, CDR1 is LGHDT, CDR2 YNNKEL (reference sequence). The length of the CDR3 is 16 residues. Trimming left V 4 bases short and J 6 bases short, with 19 bases between. CDR3 DNA: TGTGCCAGCAGCCTTTCCGTATATTCGTCCGCCAATGAGCAGTTCTTC. Residues: CASSLSVYSSANEQFF.

The V call is TRBV12-3 or TRBV12-4, the J call TRBJ1-1; D gene ambiguous. The CDR3 is 13 residues long. The V gene lost 3 bases and the J gene lost 3 bases, with 8 bases spanning the gap. CDR3 bases: TGTGCCAGCAGTTTTAAGGTTTACACTGAAGCTTTCTTT. Residues: CASSFKVYTEAFF.

This sequence joins TRBV5-1 and TRBJ2-2, with 10 bases aligning to TRBD1. This CDR3 is 15 amino acids long. Germline V gives CDR1 SGHRS, CDR2 YFSETQ. Losses at the gene ends were 3 bases for V and 7 bases for J; bases not matched to a gene: 6. CDR3 sequence reads: CASSSGTGAVGELFF. The CDR3 region has the DNA TGCGCCAGCAGCTCCGGGACAGGGGCTGTCGGGGAGCTGTTTTTT.

This chain connects TRBV30 to TRBJ1-6; no clear D gene. The CDR3 is made up of 14 amino acids. Germline CDR1 and CDR2: GTSNPN and SVGIG (reference sequence). The V gene lost 0 bases and the J gene lost 9 bases, with 12 bases spanning the gap. The CDR3 bases are TGTGCCTGGAGTGTCCCCTCCCCGAGTTCACCCCTCCACTTT. It specifies CAWSVPSPSSPLHF.

The chain employs TRBV6-6 and TRBJ2-5, with a possible D match to TRBD1 (6 bases). V was cut by 11 bases and J by 1 base, with 14 bases left in between. This CDR3 spans 13 amino acids. The germline V gene encodes CDR1 MNHNY and CDR2 SVGAGI (reference sequence). The CDR3 region is CACHRDPQETQYF. The CDR3 region has the DNA TGTGCCTGCCACAGGGATCCCCAAGAGACCCAGTACTTC.

This clone was observed a single time. CDR3 protein: CASTRQGSNQPQHF. Written as DNA, the CDR3 is TGTGCCAGCACCCGACAAGGGAGCAATCAGCCCCAGCATTTT. The chain has TRBV7-8 and TRBJ1-5, with D uncertain. Germline V gene sequence: CDR1 SGHVS, CDR2 FQNEAQ. The CDR3 loop spans 14 amino acids. Trimming shortened V by 7 bases and J by 1 base, and 11 bases separated the two germline ends.

The chain employs TRBV10-3 and TRBJ2-7; D could derive from TRBD1 or TRBD2 (5 bases each). From germline, CDR1 is ENHRY and CDR2 SYGVKD. CDR3 length: 11 amino acids. Trimming shortened V by 10 bases and J by 6 bases, and 13 bases separated the two germline ends. CDR3 sequence reads: CATRHGGEQYV. As DNA, the CDR3 is TGTGCCACCCGCCATGGGGGCGAGCAGTACGTC.

The chain uses TRBV2 and TRBJ2-2, with D possibly matching TRBD1 (6 bases). Germline-derived CDR1 and CDR2 are SNHLY and FYNNEI. The CDR3 covers 14 residues. V lost 3 bases and J 6 bases, leaving 11 bases between the germline ends. The CDR3 protein is CASSDQGRAGELFF. CDR3 nucleotides: TGTGCCAGCAGTGATCAGGGGCGGGCCGGGGAGCTGTTTTTT.

The rearrangement links TRBV5-1 to TRBJ2-6; TRBD1 matches 8 bases. The CDR3 covers 17 residues. CDR1 SGHRS and CDR2 YFSETQ come from the germline V gene. Trimming took 1 base from V and 0 from J; bases not matched to a gene: 3. CDR3 region: CASSLWTGISGANVLTF. The CDR3 DNA sequence: TGCGCCAGCAGCTTGTGGACAGGGATCTCTGGGGCCAACGTCCTGACTTTC.

This clone was counted only a few times. The genes are TRBV24-1 and TRBJ2-1; TRBD2 might be the D (6 bases). The germline V gene has CDR1 KGHDR and CDR2 SFDVKD. The ends were cut back, 3 bases at V and 9 bases at J, with 14 bases in the middle. This CDR3 has 14 amino acids. CDR3 loop: CATSDRLGSSEQFF. As DNA, the CDR3 is TGTGCCACCAGTGATCGACTAGGATCAAGTGAGCAGTTCTTC.

J is TRBJ2-5 and V is TRBV18, with unresolved D. Trimming shortened V by 3 bases and J by 1 base, and 12 bases separated the two germline ends. The CDR3 extends over 15 amino acids. CDR1 is KGHSH, CDR2 LQKENI, per germline. CDR3 DNA sequence: TGTGCCAGCTCACCCACGGAGACACTCCAAGAGACCCAGTACTTC. Translating it yields CASSPTETLQETQYF.

Only one count was recorded for this clone. The genes are TRBV29-1 and TRBJ1-1, with 7 bases aligning to TRBD1. The V gene's germline CDR1 is SQVTM and CDR2 ANQGSEA. V trimming: 4 bases; J trimming: 5 bases; junction bases outside the gene matches: 7. The CDR3 is made up of 13 amino acids. CDR3 bases: TGCAGCGTTGCGAGGACAGGTGGGACTGAAGCTTTCTTT. Translation: CSVARTGGTEAFF.

This chain links TRBV4-3 with TRBJ1-1; D not certain. The CDR3 has 15 amino acids. Deletions cut 4 bases from V and 0 bases from J, with 12 bases between. The germline gives CDR1 LGHNA, CDR2 YSLEER. The CDR3 DNA is TGCGCCAGCAGCCCTCGCAGAACTCTGAACACTGAAGCTTTCTTT. Its translation is CASSPRRTLNTEAFF.

V is TRBV4-1 and J is TRBJ1-3; D uncertain. The CDR3 sequence is 15 residues long. CDR1 is MGHRA, CDR2 YSYEKL, per germline. Trimming pared 1 base from V and 2 bases from J, leaving 9 bases between. CDR3 amino acids: CASSQVRGTGNTIYF. The CDR3 DNA follows: TGCGCCAGCAGCCAAGTAAGAGGAACTGGAAACACCATATATTTT.

The V and J genes are TRBV30 and TRBJ2-5, with D perhaps TRBD2 (6 bases). Deletions cut 2 bases from V and 9 bases from J, with 28 bases between. This CDR3 is 17 amino acids long. CDR1 and CDR2 from the germline V gene are GTSNPN and SVGIG (reference sequence). The CDR3, as DNA: TGTGCCTGGAGTATCACGATAGGTAGCGGAGGCCTAGGGGCCCAGTACTTC. This gives the protein CAWSITIGSGGLGAQYF.

This clone has a handful of counts. The chain recombines TRBV10-2 with TRBJ1-6; D is possibly TRBD1 (5 bases). CDR3 length: 14 amino acids. CDR1 is WSHSY and CDR2 is SAAADI in the germline V gene. Trimming took off 6 bases at V and 7 bases at J, with 13 bases between the two ends. DNA of the CDR3: TGCGCCAGCAGAACCGGGACTGGGAATTCACCCCTCCACTTT. It yields the protein CASRTGTGNSPLHF.